This passage covers 15 T cell receptor beta chains from one sample sequenced in a study of T cells in Graves' hyperthyroidism and ophthalmopathy. The CDR3 regions of TCR beta were amplified from RNA transcripts. Initially, a first-round RT-PCR of the TCR CDR3 employed the HTBI primer set. One entry per CDR3 protein, called by TCRdb with MiXCR from the multiplex PCR reads. The table has about 640,000 distinct CDR3 sequences, just under 45% seen once; the top ten hold less than 8.5%. The specimen sequenced was peripheral blood or thyroid tissue (not recorded which). Receptors were obtained from an adult man with Graves' disease, either hyperthyroidism or ophthalmopathy (not recorded which).

This clonotype was observed a few times. This chain joins TRBV6-5 and TRBJ1-2; D gene unclear. Per germline, CDR1 MNHEY and CDR2 SVGAGI. The CDR3 spans 13 residues. The V end was cut by 4 bases, the J end by 4 bases, with 10 bases between. In DNA form, the CDR3 reads TGTGCCAGCAGTTCGCACAGAGTCTATGGCTACACCTTC. This sequence encodes CASSSHRVYGYTF.

This clonotype occurred a few times. The J gene is TRBJ1-5, the V gene TRBV5-6; D not resolved. V lost 4 bases, J lost 8 bases, and 7 bases lay in between. The CDR3 extends over 11 amino acids. CDR1 and CDR2 from the germline V gene are SGHDT and YYEEEE. The CDR3 loop is CASSLTEPQHF. CDR3 DNA sequence: TGTGCCAGCAGCCTAACTGAGCCCCAGCATTTT.

The chain links TRBV4-1 to TRBJ1-1, with a weak D call TRBD1 (6 bases). V was pared by 4 bases and J by 3 bases, with 18 bases between. The CDR3 length is 16 residues. Germline loops: CDR1 MGHRA, CDR2 YSYEKL. Here the CDR3 DNA reads TGCGCCAGCAGCCCCCGGGGGGGGGCGGATTACACTGAAGCTTTCTTT. It is translated as CASSPRGGADYTEAFF.

This chain joins TRBV29-1 and TRBJ1-5, with D uncertain. The ends were cut back, 3 bases at V and 13 bases at J, with 4 bases in the middle. Germline V gene data show CDR1 as SQVTM and CDR2 as ANQGSEA. The CDR3 extends over 8 amino acids. For the CDR3, the DNA is TGCAGCGTTGAGGGACAGCATTTT. It encodes CSVEGQHF.

The rearrangement uses TRBV29-1 and TRBJ2-5; 7 nucleotides align to TRBD1. The germline V gene has CDR1 SQVTM and CDR2 ANQGSEA. The CDR3 runs to 14 residues. V shed 4 bases and J 1 base; nucleotides not matched to a gene: 6. The CDR3 DNA reads as TGCAGCGTTGTAGGGGGCGCAGTCCAAGAGACCCAGTACTTC. The encoded protein is CSVVGGAVQETQYF.

With regard to this clonotype: The conserved final phenylalanine or tryptophan is absent from the CDR3, which likely points to a read error. The DNA is left out, because the CDR3 cannot be placed on it with certainty; the CDR3 is given as TCRdb lists it. This rearrangement joins TRBV29-1 to TRBJ1-4. The CDR3 contains 8 residues when both ends are counted. CDR1 is SQVTM, CDR2 ANQGSEA, per germline. The CDR3 region is CSVDRGGV.

This clonotype was counted many times. The chain combines TRBV7-9 with TRBJ2-7, with D possibly being TRBD1 or TRBD2 (5 bases each). Germline loops: CDR1 SEHNR, CDR2 FQNEAQ (reference sequence). V lost 4 bases, J lost 3 bases, and 16 bases lay in between. The CDR3 totals 15 residues. In nucleotides, the CDR3 is TGTGCCAGCAGCTCAGAGAGGGACGGTGGCTACGAGCAGTACTTC. Protein: CASSSERDGGYEQYF.

This clonotype turned up a few times. This sequence joins TRBV7-9 and TRBJ1-4; the match to TRBD1 covers 10 bases. The CDR3 spans 16 residues. Per germline, CDR1 SEHNR and CDR2 FQNEAQ (reference sequence). After removal of 3 bases from V and 1 base from J, the junction contained 2 bases not matched to a gene. The CDR3 region is CASSLDRGGTNEKLFF. The CDR3 DNA is TGTGCCAGCAGCTTGGACAGGGGGGGAACTAATGAAAAACTGTTTTTT. The variable domain in full, with the rest retrieved from reference TRBV7-9 and TRBJ1-4, is DTGVSQNPRHKITKRGQNVTFRCDPISEHNRLYWYRQTLGQGPEFLTYFQNEAQLEKSRLLSDRFSAERPKGSFSTLEIQRTEQGDSAMYLCASSLDRGGTNEKLFFGSGTQLSVL.

This rearrangement joins TRBV25-1 to TRBJ1-1; D may be TRBD1 (5 bases). The germline CDR1 and CDR2 sequences are MGHDK and SYGVNS. V lost 10 bases, J lost 1 base, and 13 bases lay in between. This CDR3 region has 13 residues. The CDR3 sequence: CANSPTGNTEAFF. CDR3 bases: TGTGCCAACTCACCCACAGGGAACACTGAAGCTTTCTTT.

A word on this clonotype: At one boundary the junction diverges from the germline segment, which might be a read error. The rearrangement joins TRBV10-3 to TRBJ2-6; D is possibly TRBD1 (6 bases). Germline V CDR1 and CDR2: ENHRY, SYGVKD. The CDR3 contains 13 residues. DNA for the CDR3: TGTGCCATCAGGGGTCAAGGGGGCAACGTCCTGACTTTC. This sequence encodes CAIRGQGGNVLTF.

The chain carries TRBV19 and TRBJ1-4; D is ambiguous. CDR1 and CDR2 (germline): LNHDA, SQIVND (reference sequence). V dropped 7 bases and J dropped 2 bases, with 11 bases sitting between them. CDR3 length: 14 amino acids. The CDR3 region has the DNA TGTGCCAGTATTGGGTTTACCACTAATGAAAAACTGTTTTTT. Its protein is CASIGFTTNEKLFF.

This clonotype was seen a few times. The chain couples TRBV20-1 to TRBJ2-5; D is undetermined. Looked up from germline, CDR1 is DFQATT and CDR2 is SNEGSKA (reference sequence). V lost 0 bases to trimming and J lost 5 bases, with 10 bases between them. The CDR3 runs to 13 residues. The CDR3 loop is CSARDGRVETQYF. DNA for the CDR3: TGCAGTGCTAGAGATGGAAGGGTCGAGACCCAGTACTTC.

A few counts support this clonotype. V usage is TRBV4-1 and J usage is TRBJ2-6, with unresolved D. In germline, CDR1 is MGHRA, CDR2 YSYEKL. The CDR3 totals 15 residues. V shed 1 base and J shed 3 bases, with 7 bases lying between them. The DNA for the CDR3 is TGCGCCAGCAGCCAAGTCATCGGTGGGGCCAACGTCCTGACTTTC. Translation gives CASSQVIGGANVLTF.

This chain uses TRBV29-1 with TRBJ1-1, with D tentatively TRBD1 (5 bases). Trimming took off 7 bases at V and 4 bases at J, with 16 bases between the two ends. Germline CDR1 SQVTM, CDR2 ANQGSEA. CDR3 length: 13 amino acids. CDR3 amino acids: CSDSDGAGTEAFF. The CDR3 nucleotides are TGCAGCGACTCGGACGGGGCGGGCACTGAAGCTTTCTTT.

The chain links TRBV20-1 to TRBJ2-7, with D possibly TRBD1 on 6 matching bases. Germline V lookup: CDR1 DFQATT, CDR2 SNEGSKA (reference sequence). The CDR3 covers 14 residues. With 4 bases removed from V and 5 bases from J, the gap between germline ends came to 18 bases. CDR3 nucleotides: TGCAGTGCTATGTCCTTTGCAGGGGCGGACGAGCAGTACTTC. Protein sequence: CSAMSFAGADEQYF.